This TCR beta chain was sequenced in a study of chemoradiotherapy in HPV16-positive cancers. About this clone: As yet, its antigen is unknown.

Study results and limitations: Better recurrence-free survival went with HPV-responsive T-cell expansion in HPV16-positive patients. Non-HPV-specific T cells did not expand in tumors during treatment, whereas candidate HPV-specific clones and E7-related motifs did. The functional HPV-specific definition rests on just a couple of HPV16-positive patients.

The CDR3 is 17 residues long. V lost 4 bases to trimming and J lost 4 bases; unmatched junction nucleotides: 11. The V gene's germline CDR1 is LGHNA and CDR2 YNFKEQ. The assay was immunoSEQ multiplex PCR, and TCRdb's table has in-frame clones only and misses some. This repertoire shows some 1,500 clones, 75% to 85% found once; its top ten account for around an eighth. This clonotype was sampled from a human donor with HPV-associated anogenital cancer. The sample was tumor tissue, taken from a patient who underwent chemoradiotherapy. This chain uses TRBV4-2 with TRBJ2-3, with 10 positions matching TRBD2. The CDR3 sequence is CASSRQSSGSSPDTQYF. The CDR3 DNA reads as TGTGCCAGCAGCCGACAGTCTAGCGGGAGCTCTCCAGATACGCAGTATTTT.